The source of this T cell receptor beta chain is a study of cytomegalovirus exposure and HLA in healthy donors (dated by TCRdb to 2015 to 2018). A note on the overall study: According to a later analysis, one platform produced both the 110 or so validation repertoires and the 730 or so repertoires of the first cohort. To predict cytomegalovirus infection status, the study combined high-throughput TCR immunosequencing, statistical association of individual TCRs with disease status, and machine learning. In addition to the first cohort of 666 subjects, a separate validation cohort of 120 different subjects was used. The study aimed to test whether signatures of past pathogen exposure could be identified by cataloging public T cell receptors. Findings and caveats that apply to the study as a whole: Most TCR sequences were observed very rarely across donors, whereas some public TCRs were present in many individuals. The classifier was reported to diagnose cytomegalovirus status with high specificity and sensitivity in both the original and validation cohorts. In vitro tests confirmed that a few of the cytomegalovirus-associated TCR beta chains recognize cytomegalovirus antigens. A later analysis lacked HLA typing for the validation cohort, so it scored co-occurrence in that cohort across all 110 or so repertoires. Of the cluster scores, roughly 95% were above 0 in a later analysis, which found that TCRs clustered in the first cohort also tended to co-occur in the 130 or so validation repertoires. It was suggested by the authors that the approach could potentially be generalized to other disease states and immunological phenotypes. The study listed 170 or so TCR beta chains as associated with cytomegalovirus.

A single count supports this clone. Its antigen remains undetermined. Base qualities are not at hand, and no much larger clone is one base apart. The donors were included in the validation cohort of approximately 130 subjects, a group kept apart from the approximately 690-subject first cohort. V is clipped by 1 base and J by 4 bases, and the sequence between their germline boundaries is 14 bases long. CDR1 and CDR2, looked up from the germline V gene, are SGHRS and YFSETQ. Its CDR3 holds 16 amino acids, cysteine through phenylalanine. Left in the record is the CDR3 DNA by itself, 48 bases read in frame from the first base. To prepare the library, the immunoSEQ multiplex PCR assay was applied. The original pipeline was this. A statistical classification framework was built to diagnose cytomegalovirus status from the catalog of TCR beta chain sequences. In TCRdb, the immuneACCESS table is reduced to in-frame sequences with V and J assigned. These tables do not hold every clone; where another copy was compared, an unresolved V gene accounts for under half, and the others remain unexplained. V, J and clone size reflect that table, while D and trimming were determined from the DNA. This sample lists 100,000 to 150,000 clones; over 90% were detected once. The ten top clones hold more than 0.9% of the sample.

This chain joins TRBV5-1 to TRBJ1-4, with the D gene call left open. What was sequenced was PBMCs. This receptor was taken from a woman under 30 in good health and CMV-seronegative. The nucleotides read TGCGCCAGCAGCTTGCGGGTAGCAGACCTTAATGAAAAACTGTTTTTT. Protein translation: CASSLRVADLNEKLFF. The full variable domain, with segments outside the CDR3 supplied by the reference TRBV5-1 and TRBJ1-4 proteins, appears as KAGVTQTPRYLIKTRGQQVTLSCSPISGHRSVSWYQQTPGQGLQFLFEYFSETQRNKGNFPGRFSGRQFSNSRSEMNVSTLELGDSALYLCASSLRVADLNEKLFFGSGTQLSVL.